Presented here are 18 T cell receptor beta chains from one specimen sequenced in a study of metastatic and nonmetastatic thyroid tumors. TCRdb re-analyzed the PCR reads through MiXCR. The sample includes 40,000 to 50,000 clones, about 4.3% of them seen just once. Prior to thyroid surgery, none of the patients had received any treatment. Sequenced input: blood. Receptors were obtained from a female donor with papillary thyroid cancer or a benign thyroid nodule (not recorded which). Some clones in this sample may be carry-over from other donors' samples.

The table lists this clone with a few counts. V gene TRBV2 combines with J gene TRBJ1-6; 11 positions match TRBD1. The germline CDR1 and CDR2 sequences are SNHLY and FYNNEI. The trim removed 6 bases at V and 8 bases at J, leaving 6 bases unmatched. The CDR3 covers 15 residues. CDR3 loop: CASRIGQGAYSPLHF. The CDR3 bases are TGTGCCAGCAGAATCGGACAGGGGGCATATTCACCCCTCCACTTT.

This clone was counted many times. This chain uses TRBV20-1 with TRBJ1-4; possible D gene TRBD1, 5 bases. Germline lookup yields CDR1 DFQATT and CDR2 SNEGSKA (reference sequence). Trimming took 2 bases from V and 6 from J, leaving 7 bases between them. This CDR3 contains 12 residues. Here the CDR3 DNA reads TGCAGTGCTAGAAGAGGGGATGAAAAACTGTTTTTT. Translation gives CSARRGDEKLFF.

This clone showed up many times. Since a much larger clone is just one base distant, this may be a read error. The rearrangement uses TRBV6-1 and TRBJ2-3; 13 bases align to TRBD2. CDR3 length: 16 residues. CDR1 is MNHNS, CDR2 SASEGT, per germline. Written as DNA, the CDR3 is TGTGCCGGCAGTTCAGCTGGACTAGCGGGAGCACATACGCAGTATTTT. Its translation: CAGSSAGLAGAHTQYF.

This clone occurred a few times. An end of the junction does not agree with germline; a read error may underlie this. The CDR3 is CASIRLAAGELFF. In DNA, the CDR3 is TGTGCCAGCATCAGACTAGCGGCCGGTGAGCTGTTTTTT. The chain combines TRBV6-4 with TRBJ2-2, with TRBD2 identical over 9 bases. This CDR3 contains 13 residues. CDR1 MRHNA and CDR2 SNTAGT come from the germline V gene.

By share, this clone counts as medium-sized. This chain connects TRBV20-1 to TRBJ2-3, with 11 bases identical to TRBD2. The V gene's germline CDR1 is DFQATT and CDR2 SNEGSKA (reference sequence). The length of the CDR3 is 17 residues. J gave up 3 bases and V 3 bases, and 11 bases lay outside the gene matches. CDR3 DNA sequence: TGCAGTGCTAGGTCTGGGCTAGCGGGAGGAGGGACAGATACGCAGTATTTT. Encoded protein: CSARSGLAGGGTDTQYF.

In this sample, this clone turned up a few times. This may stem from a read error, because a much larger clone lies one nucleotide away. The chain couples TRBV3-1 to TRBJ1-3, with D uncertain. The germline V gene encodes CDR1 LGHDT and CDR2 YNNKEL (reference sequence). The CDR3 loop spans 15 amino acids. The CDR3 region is CASTAVGISGSTIYF. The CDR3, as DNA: TGTGCCAGCACCGCCGTAGGAATCTCTGGAAGCACCATATATTTT.

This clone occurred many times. The CDR3 protein is CASTPGQTNTEAFF. Written as DNA, the CDR3 is TGTGCCAGCACCCCGGGACAGACGAACACTGAAGCTTTCTTT. The chain combines TRBV16 with TRBJ1-1; TRBD1 agrees at 7 bases. With V trimmed by 7 bases and J by 1 base, 6 bases remained unmatched. This CDR3 is 14 amino acids long. Germline assignment: CDR1 KGHSY and CDR2 FQNENV.

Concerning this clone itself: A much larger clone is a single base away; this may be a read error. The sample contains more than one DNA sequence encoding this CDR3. The CDR3 protein is CASSQRGLAGWADTQYF. As DNA, the CDR3 is TGTGCCAGCAGCCAACGAGGGTTAGCGGGATGGGCAGATACGCAGTATTTT. This chain links TRBV3-1 with TRBJ2-3, with 8 bases fitting TRBD2. This CDR3 contains 17 residues. The germline V gene has CDR1 LGHDT and CDR2 YNNKEL (reference sequence). Germline trimming cut 2 bases from V and 4 bases from J; bases unmatched to any gene: 11.

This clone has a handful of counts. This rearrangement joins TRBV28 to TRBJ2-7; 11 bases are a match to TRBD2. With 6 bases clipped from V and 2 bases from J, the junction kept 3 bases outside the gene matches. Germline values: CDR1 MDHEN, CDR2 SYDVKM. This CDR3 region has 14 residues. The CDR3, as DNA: TGTGCCAGCAGGACTAGCGGGGAACCCTACGAGCAGTACTTC. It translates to CASRTSGEPYEQYF.

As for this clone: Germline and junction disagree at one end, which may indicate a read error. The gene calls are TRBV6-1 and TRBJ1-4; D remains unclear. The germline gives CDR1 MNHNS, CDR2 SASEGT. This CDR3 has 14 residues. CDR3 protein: CTSYPLAGNEKLFF. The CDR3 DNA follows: TGTACCAGCTACCCCCTGGCCGGTAATGAAAAACTGTTTTTT.

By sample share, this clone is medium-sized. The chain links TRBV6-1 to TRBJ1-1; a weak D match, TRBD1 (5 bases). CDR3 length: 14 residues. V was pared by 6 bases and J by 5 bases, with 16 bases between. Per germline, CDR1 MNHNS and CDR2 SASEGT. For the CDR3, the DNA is TGTGCCAGCAGGGGCCCAGGGAGGGAAACTGAAGCTTTCTTT. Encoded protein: CASRGPGRETEAFF.

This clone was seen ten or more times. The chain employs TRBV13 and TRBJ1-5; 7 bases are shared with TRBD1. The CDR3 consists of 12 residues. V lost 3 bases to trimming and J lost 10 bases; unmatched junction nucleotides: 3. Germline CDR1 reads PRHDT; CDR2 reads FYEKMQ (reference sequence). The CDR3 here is CASSFRTGPQHF. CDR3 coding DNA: TGTGCCAGCAGCTTTCGGACAGGCCCCCAGCATTTT.

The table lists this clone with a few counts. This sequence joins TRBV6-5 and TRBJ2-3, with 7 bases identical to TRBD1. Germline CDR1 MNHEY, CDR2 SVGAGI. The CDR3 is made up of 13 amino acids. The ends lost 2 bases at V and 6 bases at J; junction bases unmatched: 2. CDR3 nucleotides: TGTGCCAGCAGTTACAACAGGGGTGATACGCAGTATTTT. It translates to CASSYNRGDTQYF.

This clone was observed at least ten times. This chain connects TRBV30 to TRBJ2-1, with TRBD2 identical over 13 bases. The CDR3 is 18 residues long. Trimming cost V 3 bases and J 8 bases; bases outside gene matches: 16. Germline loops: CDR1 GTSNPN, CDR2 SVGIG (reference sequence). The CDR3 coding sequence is TGTGCCTGGAGAACTGACAGCTACGGGACTAGCGGGATGCATGAGCAGTTCTTC. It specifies CAWRTDSYGTSGMHEQFF. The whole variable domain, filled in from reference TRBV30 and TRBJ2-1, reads SQTIHQWPATLVQPVGSPLSLECTVEGTSNPNLYWYRQAAGRGLQLLFYSVGIGQISSEVPQNLSASRPQDRQFILSSKKLLLSDSGFYLCAWRTDSYGTSGMHEQFFGPGTRLTVL.

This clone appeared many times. The CDR3 DNA is TGTGCCAGCAGCTTCGCAGGACTAGCGGGAAGATACGAGCAGTACTTC. Protein: CASSFAGLAGRYEQYF. This chain links TRBV7-9 with TRBJ2-7, with TRBD2 matching 12 bases. This CDR3 has 16 amino acids. Germline-derived CDR1 and CDR2 are SEHNR and FQNEAQ (reference sequence). V dropped 3 bases and J dropped 4; count of bases not matched to a gene: 7.

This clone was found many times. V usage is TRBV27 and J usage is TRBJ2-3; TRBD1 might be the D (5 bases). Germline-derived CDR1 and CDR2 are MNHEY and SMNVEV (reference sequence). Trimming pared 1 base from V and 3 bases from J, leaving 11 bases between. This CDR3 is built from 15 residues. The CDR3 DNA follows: TGTGCCAGCAGTTTATATGGGGCTGGGACAGATACGCAGTATTTT. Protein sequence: CASSLYGAGTDTQYF.

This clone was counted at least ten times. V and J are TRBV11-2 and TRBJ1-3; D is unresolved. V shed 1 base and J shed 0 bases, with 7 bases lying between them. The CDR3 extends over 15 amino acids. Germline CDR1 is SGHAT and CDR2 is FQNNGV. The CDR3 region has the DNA TGTGCCAGCAGCTTAGTCGGTAGCTCTGGAAACACCATATATTTT. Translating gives CASSLVGSSGNTIYF.

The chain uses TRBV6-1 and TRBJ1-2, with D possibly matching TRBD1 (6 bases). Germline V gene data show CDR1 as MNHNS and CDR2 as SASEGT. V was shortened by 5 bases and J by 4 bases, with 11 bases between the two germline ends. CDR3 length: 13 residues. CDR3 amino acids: CASSPDSPYGYTF. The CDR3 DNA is TGTGCCAGCAGTCCGGACAGCCCCTATGGCTACACCTTC.